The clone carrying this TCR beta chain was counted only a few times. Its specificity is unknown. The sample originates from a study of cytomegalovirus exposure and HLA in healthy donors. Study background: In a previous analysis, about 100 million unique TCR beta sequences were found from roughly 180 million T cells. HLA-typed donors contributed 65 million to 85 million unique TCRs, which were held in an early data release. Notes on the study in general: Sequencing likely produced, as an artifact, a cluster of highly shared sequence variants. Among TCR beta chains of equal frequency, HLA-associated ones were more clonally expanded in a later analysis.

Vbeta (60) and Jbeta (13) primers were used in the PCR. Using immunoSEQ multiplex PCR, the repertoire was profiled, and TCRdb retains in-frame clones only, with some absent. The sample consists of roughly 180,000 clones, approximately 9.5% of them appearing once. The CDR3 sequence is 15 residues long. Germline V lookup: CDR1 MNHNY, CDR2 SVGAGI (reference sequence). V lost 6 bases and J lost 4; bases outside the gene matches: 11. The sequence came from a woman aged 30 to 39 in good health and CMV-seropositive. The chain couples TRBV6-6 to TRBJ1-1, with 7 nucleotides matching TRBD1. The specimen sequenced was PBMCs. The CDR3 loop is CASRSLGQRATEAFF. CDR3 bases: TGTGCCAGCAGGTCTCTGGGACAGCGGGCCACTGAAGCTTTCTTT.